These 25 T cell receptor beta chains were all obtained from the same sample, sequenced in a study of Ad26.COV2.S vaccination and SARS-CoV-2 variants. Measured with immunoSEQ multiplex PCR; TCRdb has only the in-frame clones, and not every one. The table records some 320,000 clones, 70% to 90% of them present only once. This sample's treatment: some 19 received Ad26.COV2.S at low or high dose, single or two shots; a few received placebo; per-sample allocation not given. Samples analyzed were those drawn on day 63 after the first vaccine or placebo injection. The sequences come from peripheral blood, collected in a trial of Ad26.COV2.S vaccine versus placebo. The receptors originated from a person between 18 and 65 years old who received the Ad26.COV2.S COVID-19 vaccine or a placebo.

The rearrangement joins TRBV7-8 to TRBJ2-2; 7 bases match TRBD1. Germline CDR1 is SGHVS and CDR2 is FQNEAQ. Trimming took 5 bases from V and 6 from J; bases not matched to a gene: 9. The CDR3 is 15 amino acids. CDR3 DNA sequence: TGTGCCAGCAGCACTCGGACAGGTTCAGCCGGGGAGCTGTTTTTT. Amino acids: CASSTRTGSAGELFF. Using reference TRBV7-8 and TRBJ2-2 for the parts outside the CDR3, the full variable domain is GAGVSQSPRYKVAKRGQDVALRCDPISGHVSLFWYQQALGQGPEFLTYFQNEAQLDKSGLPSDRFFAERPEGSVSTLKIQRTQQEDSAVYLCASSTRTGSAGELFFGEGSRLTVL.

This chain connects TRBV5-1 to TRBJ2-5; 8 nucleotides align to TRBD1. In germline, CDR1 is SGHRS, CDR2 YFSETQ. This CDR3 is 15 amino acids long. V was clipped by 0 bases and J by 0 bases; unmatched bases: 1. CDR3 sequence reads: CASSLGTGYQETQYF. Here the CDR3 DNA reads TGCGCCAGCAGCTTGGGGACAGGGTACCAAGAGACCCAGTACTTC.

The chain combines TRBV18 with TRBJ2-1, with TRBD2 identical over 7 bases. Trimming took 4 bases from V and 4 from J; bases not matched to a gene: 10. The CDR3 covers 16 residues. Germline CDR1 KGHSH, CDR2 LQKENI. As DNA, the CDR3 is TGTGCCAGCTCACAGCTTCTAGCGGAATATTACAATGAGCAGTTCTTC. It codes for CASSQLLAEYYNEQFF.

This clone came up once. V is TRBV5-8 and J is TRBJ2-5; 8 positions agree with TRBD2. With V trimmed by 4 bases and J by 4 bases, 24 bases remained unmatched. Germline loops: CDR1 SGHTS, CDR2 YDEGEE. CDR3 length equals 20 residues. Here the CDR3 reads CASSPPPILAGGVLRETQYF. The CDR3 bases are TGTGCCAGCAGCCCTCCCCCAATCTTGGCGGGGGGAGTGTTGAGAGAGACCCAGTACTTC. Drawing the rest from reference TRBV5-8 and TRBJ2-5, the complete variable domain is EAGVTQSPTHLIKTRGQQATLRCSPISGHTSVYWYQQALGLGLQFLLWYDEGEERNRGNFPPRFSGRQFPNYSSELNVNALELEDSALYLCASSPPPILAGGVLRETQYFGPGTRLLVL.

The CDR3 region has the DNA TGTGCCAGCAGCCAAGCAACAGGGTTCGGAACTGAAGCTTTCTTT. Translating it yields CASSQATGFGTEAFF. V is TRBV14 and J is TRBJ1-1; weak D call: TRBD1 (6 bases). V lost 1 base and J 5 bases, leaving 14 bases between the germline ends. The CDR3 has 15 residues. Germline loops: CDR1 SGHDN, CDR2 FVKESK.

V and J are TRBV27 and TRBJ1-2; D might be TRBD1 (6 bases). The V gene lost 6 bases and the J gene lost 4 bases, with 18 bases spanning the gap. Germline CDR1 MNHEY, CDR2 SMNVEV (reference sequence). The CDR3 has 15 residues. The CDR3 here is CASRAGGNGGYGYTF. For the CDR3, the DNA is TGTGCCAGCAGGGCGGGGGGCAACGGGGGCTATGGCTACACCTTC.

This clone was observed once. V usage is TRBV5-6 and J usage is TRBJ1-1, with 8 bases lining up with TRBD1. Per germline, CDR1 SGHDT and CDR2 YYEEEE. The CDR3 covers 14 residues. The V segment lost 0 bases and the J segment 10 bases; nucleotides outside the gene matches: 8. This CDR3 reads CASSLGQGAMGAFF. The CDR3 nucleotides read TGTGCCAGCAGCTTGGGCCAGGGGGCGATGGGAGCTTTCTTT.

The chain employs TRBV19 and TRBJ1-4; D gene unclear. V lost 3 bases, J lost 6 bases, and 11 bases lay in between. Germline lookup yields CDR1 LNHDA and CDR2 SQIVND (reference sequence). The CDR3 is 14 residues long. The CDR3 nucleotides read TGTGCCAGTAGTATTAGTAAAAGACATGAAAAACTGTTTTTT. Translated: CASSISKRHEKLFF. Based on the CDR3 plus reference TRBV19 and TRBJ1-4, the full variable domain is DGGITQSPKYLFRKEGQNVTLSCEQNLNHDAMYWYRQDPGQGLRLIYYSQIVNDFQKGDIAEGYSVSREKKESFPLTVTSAQKNPTAFYLCASSISKRHEKLFFGSGTQLSVL.

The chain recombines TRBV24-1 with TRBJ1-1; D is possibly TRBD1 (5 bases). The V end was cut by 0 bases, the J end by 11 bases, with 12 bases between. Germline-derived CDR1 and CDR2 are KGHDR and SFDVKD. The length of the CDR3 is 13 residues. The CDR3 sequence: CATSDLQKEGAFF. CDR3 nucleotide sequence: TGTGCCACCAGTGATTTGCAAAAGGAGGGGGCTTTCTTT.

CDR3 sequence (DNA): TGTGCCAGCGGGGACAGGGGCAATCAGCCCCAGCATTTT. This codes for CASGDRGNQPQHF. The gene calls are TRBV6-5 and TRBJ1-5; 9 bases match TRBD1. Germline assignment: CDR1 MNHEY and CDR2 SVGAGI. The length of the CDR3 is 13 residues. V was pared by 8 bases and J by 2 bases, with 1 base of the junction left unmatched.

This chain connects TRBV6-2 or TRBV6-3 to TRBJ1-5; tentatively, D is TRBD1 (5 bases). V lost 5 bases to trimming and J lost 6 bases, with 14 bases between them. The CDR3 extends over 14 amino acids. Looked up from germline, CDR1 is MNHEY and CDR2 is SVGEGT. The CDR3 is CASSTDGRGQPQHF. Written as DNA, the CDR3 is TGTGCCAGCAGTACAGATGGGAGGGGTCAGCCCCAGCATTTT.

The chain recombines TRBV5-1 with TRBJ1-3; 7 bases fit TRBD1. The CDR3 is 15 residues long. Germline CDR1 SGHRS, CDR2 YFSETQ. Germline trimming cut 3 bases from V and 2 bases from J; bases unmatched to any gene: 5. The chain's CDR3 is CASSSATGAGNTIYF. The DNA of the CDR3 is TGCGCCAGCAGCTCAGCTACAGGGGCTGGAAACACCATATATTTT.

As DNA, the CDR3 is TGTGCCAGCAGTGGCGAGGCGGGAGATACGCAGTATTTT. Protein sequence: CASSGEAGDTQYF. The chain employs TRBV6-4 and TRBJ2-3, with D maybe TRBD2 (5 bases). Trimming removed 4 bases at V and 5 bases at J, with 10 bases between. The CDR3 totals 13 residues. The germline gives CDR1 MRHNA, CDR2 SNTAGT.

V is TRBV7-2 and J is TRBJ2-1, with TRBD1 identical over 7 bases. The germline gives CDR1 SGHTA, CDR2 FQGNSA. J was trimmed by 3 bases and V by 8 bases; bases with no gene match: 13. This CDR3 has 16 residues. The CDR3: CASSDQRTGFYNEQFF. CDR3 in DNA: TGTGCCAGCTCCGACCAAAGGACAGGCTTCTACAATGAGCAGTTCTTC. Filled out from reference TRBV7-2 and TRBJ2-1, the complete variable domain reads GAGVSQSPSNKVTEKGKDVELRCDPISGHTALYWYRQSLGQGLEFLIYFQGNSAPDKSGLPSDRFSAERTGGSVSTLTIQRTQQEDSAVYLCASSDQRTGFYNEQFFGPGTRLTVL.

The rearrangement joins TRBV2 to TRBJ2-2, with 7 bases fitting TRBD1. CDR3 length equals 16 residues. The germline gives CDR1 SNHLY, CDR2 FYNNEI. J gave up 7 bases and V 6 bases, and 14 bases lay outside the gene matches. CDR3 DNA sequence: TGTGCCAGCAGCCCCTCCGGGACAGTCTCGGACGGGGAGCTGTTTTTT. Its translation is CASSPSGTVSDGELFF.

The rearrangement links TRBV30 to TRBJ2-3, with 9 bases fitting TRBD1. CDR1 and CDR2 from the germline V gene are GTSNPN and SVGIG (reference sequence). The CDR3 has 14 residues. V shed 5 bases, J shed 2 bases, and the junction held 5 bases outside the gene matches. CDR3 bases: TGTGCCTGGGACAGGGGGGGCCTCACAGATACGCAGTATTTT. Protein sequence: CAWDRGGLTDTQYF.

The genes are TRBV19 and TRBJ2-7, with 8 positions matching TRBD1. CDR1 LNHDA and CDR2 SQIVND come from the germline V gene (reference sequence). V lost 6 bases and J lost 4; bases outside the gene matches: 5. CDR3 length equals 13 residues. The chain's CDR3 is CASSSGDRYEQYF. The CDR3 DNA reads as TGTGCCAGTAGCTCTGGGGACAGGTACGAGCAGTACTTC.

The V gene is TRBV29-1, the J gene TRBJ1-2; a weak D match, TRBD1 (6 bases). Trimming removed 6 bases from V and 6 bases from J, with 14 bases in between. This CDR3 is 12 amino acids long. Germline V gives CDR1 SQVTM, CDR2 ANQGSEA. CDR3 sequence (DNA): TGCAGCGTGGCCGGGACATCCGATGGCTACACCTTC. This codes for CSVAGTSDGYTF.

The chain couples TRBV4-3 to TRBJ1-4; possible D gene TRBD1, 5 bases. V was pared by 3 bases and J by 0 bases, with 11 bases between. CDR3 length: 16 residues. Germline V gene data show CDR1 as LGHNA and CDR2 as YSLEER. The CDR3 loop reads CASSHDSVPTNEKLFF. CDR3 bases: TGCGCCAGCAGCCATGACAGTGTCCCAACTAATGAAAAACTGTTTTTT.

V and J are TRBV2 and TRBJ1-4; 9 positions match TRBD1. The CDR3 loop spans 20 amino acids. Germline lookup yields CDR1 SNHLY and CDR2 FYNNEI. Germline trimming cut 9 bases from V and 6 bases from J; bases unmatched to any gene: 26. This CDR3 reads CASYSPGQGSGAREYEKLFF. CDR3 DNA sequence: TGTGCCAGTTACTCCCCGGGACAGGGATCGGGGGCTAGGGAATATGAAAAACTGTTTTTT.

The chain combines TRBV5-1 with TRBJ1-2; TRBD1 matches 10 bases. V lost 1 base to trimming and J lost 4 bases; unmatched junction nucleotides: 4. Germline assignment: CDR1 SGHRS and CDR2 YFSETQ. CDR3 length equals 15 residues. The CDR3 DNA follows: TGCGCCAGCAGCTTGAGGGACAGGGGTATCTATGGCTACACCTTC. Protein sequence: CASSLRDRGIYGYTF. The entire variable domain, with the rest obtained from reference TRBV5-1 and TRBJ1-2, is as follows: KAGVTQTPRYLIKTRGQQVTLSCSPISGHRSVSWYQQTPGQGLQFLFEYFSETQRNKGNFPGRFSGRQFSNSRSEMNVSTLELGDSALYLCASSLRDRGIYGYTFGSGTRLTVV.

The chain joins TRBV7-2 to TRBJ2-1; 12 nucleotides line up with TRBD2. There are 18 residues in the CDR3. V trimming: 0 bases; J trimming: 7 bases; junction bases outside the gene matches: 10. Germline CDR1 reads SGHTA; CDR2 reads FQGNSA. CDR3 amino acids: CASSLARLLAGGANEQFF. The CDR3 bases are TGTGCCAGCAGCTTAGCGAGGCTTCTAGCGGGGGGGGCGAATGAGCAGTTCTTC.

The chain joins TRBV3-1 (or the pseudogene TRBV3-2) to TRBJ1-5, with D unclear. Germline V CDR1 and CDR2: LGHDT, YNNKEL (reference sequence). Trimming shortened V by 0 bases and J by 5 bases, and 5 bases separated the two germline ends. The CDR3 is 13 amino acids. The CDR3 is CASSQDEDQPQHF. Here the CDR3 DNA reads TGTGCCAGCAGCCAAGATGAAGATCAGCCCCAGCATTTT.

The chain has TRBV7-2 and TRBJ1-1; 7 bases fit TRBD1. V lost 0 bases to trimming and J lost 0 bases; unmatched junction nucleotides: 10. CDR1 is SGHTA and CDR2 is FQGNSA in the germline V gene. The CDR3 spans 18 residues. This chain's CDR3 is CASSLAQGQALLNTEAFF. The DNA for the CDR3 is TGTGCCAGCAGCTTAGCGCAAGGACAGGCTCTTCTGAACACTGAAGCTTTCTTT. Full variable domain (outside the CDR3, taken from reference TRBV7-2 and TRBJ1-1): GAGVSQSPSNKVTEKGKDVELRCDPISGHTALYWYRQSLGQGLEFLIYFQGNSAPDKSGLPSDRFSAERTGGSVSTLTIQRTQQEDSAVYLCASSLAQGQALLNTEAFFGQGTRLTVV.

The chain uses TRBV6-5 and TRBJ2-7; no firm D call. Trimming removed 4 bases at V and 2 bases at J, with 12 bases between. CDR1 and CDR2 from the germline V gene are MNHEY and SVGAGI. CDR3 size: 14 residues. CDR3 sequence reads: CASSFTTNTYEQYF. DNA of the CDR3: TGTGCCAGCAGTTTTACGACAAATACCTACGAGCAGTACTTC.